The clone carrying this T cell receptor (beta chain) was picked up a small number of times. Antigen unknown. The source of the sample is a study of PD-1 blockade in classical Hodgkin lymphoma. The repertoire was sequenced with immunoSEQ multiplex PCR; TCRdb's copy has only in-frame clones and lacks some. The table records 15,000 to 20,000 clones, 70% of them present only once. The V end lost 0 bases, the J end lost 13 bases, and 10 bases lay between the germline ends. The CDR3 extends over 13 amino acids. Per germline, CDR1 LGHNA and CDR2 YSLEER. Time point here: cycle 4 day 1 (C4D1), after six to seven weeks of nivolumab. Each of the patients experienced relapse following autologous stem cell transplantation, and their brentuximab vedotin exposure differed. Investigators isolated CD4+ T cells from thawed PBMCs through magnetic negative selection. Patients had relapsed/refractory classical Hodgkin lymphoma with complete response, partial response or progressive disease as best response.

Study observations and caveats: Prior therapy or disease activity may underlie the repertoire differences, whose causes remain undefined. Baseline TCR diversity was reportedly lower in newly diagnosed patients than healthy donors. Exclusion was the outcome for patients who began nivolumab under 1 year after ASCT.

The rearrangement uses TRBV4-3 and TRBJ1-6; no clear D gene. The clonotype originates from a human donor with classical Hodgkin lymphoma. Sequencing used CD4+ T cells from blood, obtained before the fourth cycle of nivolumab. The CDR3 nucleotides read TGCGCCAGCAGCCAAGAACCCCTCTCGCCCCTCCACTTT. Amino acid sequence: CASSQEPLSPLHF.